Reported below is one TCR beta chain. This sample is drawn from a study of blood T cell repertoires in COVID-19. The overall study: The United States, Italy and Spain were the sources of the acute and convalescent COVID-19 samples. T cells, B-cell-depleted T cells, or PBMCs supplied cDNA or gDNA.

Authors' analysis steps: By means of reference gene primer amplification, nucleated cell counts were estimated. The table came from immunoSEQ multiplex PCR; TCRdb's copy has only in-frame clones and leaves some out. V, J and clone size reflect that table, while D and trimming were determined from the DNA. The repertoire consists of 190,000 or so clones, with 80% to 85% occurring once and the leading ten covering 7.5%. Between the trimmed V and J ends, which lost 0 bases and 6 bases, there was a span of 16 bases. Germline-derived CDR1 and CDR2 are SGHRS and YFSETQ. CDR3 length: 16 residues. Participants were aged about 18 to 89 years from some 24 US areas.

Input material: PBMCs or T cells enriched from blood (not recorded which). The chain employs TRBV5-1 and TRBJ1-5; D remains ambiguous. The receptor was isolated from a middle-aged man who had recovered from COVID-19. This chain's CDR3 is CASSLGDHMGGQPQHF. The CDR3 DNA reads as TGCGCCAGCAGCTTGGGCGACCATATGGGAGGTCAGCCCCAGCATTTT.